Sequencing of this TCR beta chain was carried out in a study of CD8 T cells in ankylosing spondylitis. In the case of this clonotype: The antigen is not known.

The length of the CDR3 is 16 residues. CDR1 is DFQATT, CDR2 SNEGSKA, per germline (reference sequence). Trimming took off 3 bases at V and 2 bases at J, with 18 bases between the two ends. Study-wide points: Fewer than ten highly homologous variants made up a TCR beta motif, and this motif appeared characteristic of ankylosing spondylitis blood. Significant enrichment of disease-linked clones was reported in matched ankylosing spondylitis synovial fluid.

TCRdb re-called the 5' RACE reads with MiXCR, one entry per CDR3 protein. The sample records 220,000 or so distinct CDR3 sequences, roughly 18% being singletons. The sample was blood, either unsorted or a sorted T cell fraction (not recorded which). The sequence came from a male donor with ankylosing spondylitis. J is TRBJ2-3 and V is TRBV20-1; the D gene is possibly TRBD1 (6 bases). The CDR3 DNA sequence: TGCAGTGCTAGGACCCTCAGGGGATTTGACACAGATACGCAGTATTTT. Its translation: CSARTLRGFDTDTQYF.